A selection of T cell receptor beta chains follows, all from one sample in a study of blood T cell repertoires in COVID-19. Assay used: immunoSEQ multiplex PCR; TCRdb lists only in-frame clones, some missing. The profile shows about 200,000 clones, approximately 84% of them singletons. The sample was peripheral blood. These receptors all come from a man between 40 and 49 years old with active or convalescent COVID-19. Each CDR3 is given with its conserved first and last residue. Each record gives: J gene, V gene, clone size, D gene, CDR3 DNA, CDR3 protein. A D gene is named only where the DNA matches it firmly. Where a row states a size, it is once, few, many or the class of an expanded clone; other rows omit it.

j_gene: TRBJ1-3
v_gene: TRBV7-2
abundance: -
d_gene: -
CDR3nt: TGTGCCAGTCAGGGGTATGGAAACACCATATATTTT
CDR3aa: CASQGYGNTIYF

j_gene: TRBJ2-7
v_gene: TRBV3-1/TRBV3-2
abundance: -
d_gene: TRBD2
CDR3nt: TGTGCCAGCAGCCAAGTTCCAGCGGGAGAAGGCGAGCAGTACTTC
CDR3aa: CASSQVPAGEGEQYF

j_gene: TRBJ2-1
v_gene: TRBV9
abundance: -
d_gene: TRBD2
CDR3nt: TGTGCCAGCAGCGTAGTGGGACTAGCTTCCCGTCGGAATGAGCAGTTCTTC
CDR3aa: CASSVVGLASRRNEQFF

j_gene: TRBJ1-1
v_gene: TRBV5-4
abundance: -
d_gene: -
CDR3nt: TGTGCCAGCAGCTGGGCTTGGCAGGGCACTGAAGCTTTCTTT
CDR3aa: CASSWAWQGTEAFF

j_gene: TRBJ2-7
v_gene: TRBV10-3
abundance: few
d_gene: -
CDR3nt: TGTGCCATCAGCCCCCGGGACGAGCAGTACTTC
CDR3aa: CAISPRDEQYF

j_gene: TRBJ1-1
v_gene: TRBV7-2
abundance: -
d_gene: -
CDR3nt: TGTGCCAGCAGCACCCGGAGGTCGGGTGGGACTGAAGCTTTCTTT
CDR3aa: CASSTRRSGGTEAFF

j_gene: TRBJ1-2
v_gene: TRBV28
abundance: -
d_gene: -
CDR3nt: TGTGCCAGCAGTTTACCCGCAGGGCGAGGCGGCTACACCTTC
CDR3aa: CASSLPAGRGGYTF

j_gene: TRBJ2-1
v_gene: TRBV4-1
abundance: once
d_gene: TRBD2
CDR3nt: TGCGCCAGCAGGCCCACCGAGGCTAGCGGGAGTGTCGATGAGCAGTTCTTC
CDR3aa: CASRPTEASGSVDEQFF

j_gene: TRBJ1-5
v_gene: TRBV6-5
abundance: -
d_gene: -
CDR3nt: TGTGCCAGCAGTCCCGGGAATCAGCCCCAGCATTTT
CDR3aa: CASSPGNQPQHF

j_gene: TRBJ2-3
v_gene: TRBV5-1
abundance: -
d_gene: TRBD2
CDR3nt: TGCGCCAGCAATGAGCTAGCGGGGATGGATACGCAGTATTTT
CDR3aa: CASNELAGMDTQYF

j_gene: TRBJ1-3
v_gene: TRBV30
abundance: -
d_gene: -
CDR3nt: TGTGCCTGGAGTGTAAGGGGACTTCTCTCTGGAAACACCATATATTTT
CDR3aa: CAWSVRGLLSGNTIYF

j_gene: TRBJ2-3
v_gene: TRBV9
abundance: once
d_gene: TRBD2
CDR3nt: TGTGCCAGCAGCGCCGGACTAGCGGGAGGGGTTGCGCAGTATTTT
CDR3aa: CASSAGLAGGVAQYF

j_gene: TRBJ2-7
v_gene: TRBV5-1
abundance: -
d_gene: TRBD1
CDR3nt: TGCGCCAGCAGGTCGACAGGGGCAATCACCTACGAGCAGTACTTC
CDR3aa: CASRSTGAITYEQYF

j_gene: TRBJ1-4
v_gene: TRBV6-2/TRBV6-3
abundance: -
d_gene: -
CDR3nt: TGTGCCAGCAGTTACTTGCAGGGCCGCGGTGAAAAACTGTTTTTT
CDR3aa: CASSYLQGRGEKLFF

j_gene: TRBJ1-2
v_gene: TRBV5-8
abundance: once
d_gene: TRBD1
CDR3nt: TGTGCCAGCAGGGCGACAGGGGGCATCTATGGCTACACCTTC
CDR3aa: CASRATGGIYGYTF

j_gene: TRBJ1-4
v_gene: TRBV5-4
abundance: -
d_gene: TRBD1
CDR3nt: TGTGCCAGCAGCTTGGGGACAGGGTTTGATGAAAAACTGTTTTTT
CDR3aa: CASSLGTGFDEKLFF

j_gene: TRBJ1-6
v_gene: TRBV6-4
abundance: few
d_gene: -
CDR3nt: TGTGCCAGCAGTGAGCTGGGGCGGGGTAATTCACCCCTCCACTTT
CDR3aa: CASSELGRGNSPLHF

j_gene: TRBJ1-6
v_gene: TRBV19
abundance: -
d_gene: -
CDR3nt: TGTGCCAGTAGTATGGGGCGACAGGCTCATAATTCACCCCTCCACTTT
CDR3aa: CASSMGRQAHNSPLHF

j_gene: TRBJ2-3
v_gene: TRBV11-3
abundance: -
d_gene: TRBD2
CDR3nt: TGTGCCAGCAGCTTAGGGCGGGGGGGCCGAGATACGCAGTATTTT
CDR3aa: CASSLGRGGRDTQYF

j_gene: TRBJ1-1
v_gene: TRBV2
abundance: -
d_gene: -
CDR3nt: TGTGCCAGCAGTGAGGGGGAGGGCACTGAAGCTTTCTTT
CDR3aa: CASSEGEGTEAFF

j_gene: TRBJ2-2
v_gene: TRBV9
abundance: -
d_gene: TRBD2
CDR3nt: TGTGCCAGCAGCTCGACTAGCGGGGGGCTAACCGGGGAGCTGTTTTTT
CDR3aa: CASSSTSGGLTGELFF

j_gene: TRBJ2-7
v_gene: TRBV5-8
abundance: once
d_gene: TRBD1
CDR3nt: TGTGCCAGCAGCTTGGCCCAGGGACAGCCCCCCTACGAGCAGTACTTC
CDR3aa: CASSLAQGQPPYEQYF

j_gene: TRBJ1-2
v_gene: TRBV5-1
abundance: -
d_gene: -
CDR3nt: TGCGCCAGCAGCTTCAACAGCCGCTCGGGAGGCTACACCTTC
CDR3aa: CASSFNSRSGGYTF

j_gene: TRBJ1-1
v_gene: TRBV28
abundance: -
d_gene: -
CDR3nt: TGTGCCAGCAGTTTATACTCTGAGAACACTGAAGCTTTCTTT
CDR3aa: CASSLYSENTEAFF

j_gene: TRBJ1-2
v_gene: TRBV28
abundance: -
d_gene: TRBD1
CDR3nt: TGTGCCACTCGGACAGGGGAGTTTGGCTACACCTTC
CDR3aa: CATRTGEFGYTF

j_gene: TRBJ1-2
v_gene: TRBV28
abundance: -
d_gene: TRBD1
CDR3nt: TGTGCCAGCAGTTTATCGACAGGGGCTAACTATGGCTACACCTTC
CDR3aa: CASSLSTGANYGYTF

j_gene: TRBJ2-2
v_gene: TRBV27
abundance: -
d_gene: -
CDR3nt: TGTGCCAGCAGTTTTGGACATTGGGGCACCGGGGAGCTGTTTTTT
CDR3aa: CASSFGHWGTGELFF

j_gene: TRBJ1-4
v_gene: TRBV18
abundance: -
d_gene: -
CDR3nt: TGTGCCAGCTCCGGACCTCGAGGGCTGAATCAAGAAAAACTGTTTTTT
CDR3aa: CASSGPRGLNQEKLFF

j_gene: TRBJ1-5
v_gene: TRBV27
abundance: -
d_gene: -
CDR3nt: TGTGCCAGCAGTCTTACAGGGTTATTACGCAATCAGCCCCAGCATTTT
CDR3aa: CASSLTGLLRNQPQHF

j_gene: TRBJ2-7
v_gene: TRBV5-5
abundance: once
d_gene: -
CDR3nt: TGTGCCAGCAGCTCGGGGGAAGATACAGCAACCTACGAGCAGTACTTC
CDR3aa: CASSSGEDTATYEQYF

j_gene: TRBJ1-6
v_gene: TRBV19
abundance: -
d_gene: -
CDR3nt: TGTGCCAGTAGTTACAGGAATAATTCACCCCTCCACTTT
CDR3aa: CASSYRNNSPLHF

j_gene: TRBJ1-4
v_gene: TRBV11-2
abundance: -
d_gene: TRBD1
CDR3nt: TGTGCCAGCAGCCCCGGGACAGGGGGCTTGAAACTGTTTTTT
CDR3aa: CASSPGTGGLKLFF

j_gene: TRBJ2-1
v_gene: TRBV4-2
abundance: -
d_gene: TRBD2
CDR3nt: TGTGCCAGCAGCCACTTAGCGGGGACGTACAATGAGCAGTTCTTC
CDR3aa: CASSHLAGTYNEQFF

j_gene: TRBJ2-2
v_gene: TRBV19
abundance: -
d_gene: -
CDR3nt: TGTGCCAGTAGATCGGGGGTCAGGGAGCTGTTTTTT
CDR3aa: CASRSGVRELFF

j_gene: TRBJ2-1
v_gene: TRBV12-5
abundance: -
d_gene: -
CDR3nt: TGTGCTAGTGGAGAGGGTGGGAGGGGGTCCAATGAGCAGTTCTTC
CDR3aa: CASGEGGRGSNEQFF

j_gene: TRBJ2-1
v_gene: TRBV6-2/TRBV6-3
abundance: -
d_gene: -
CDR3nt: TGTGCCAGCAGTTACTCGCAAGGGGGGGGTAGAAATGAGCAGTTCTTC
CDR3aa: CASSYSQGGGRNEQFF

j_gene: TRBJ1-6
v_gene: TRBV2
abundance: -
d_gene: -
CDR3nt: TGTGCCAGCAGTGATCGGGGGGGGAGTTCACCCCTCCACTTT
CDR3aa: CASSDRGGSSPLHF

j_gene: TRBJ2-1
v_gene: TRBV6-5
abundance: -
d_gene: TRBD2
CDR3nt: TGTGCCAGCAGTTACTTGGCTAGCGGGAGTGCTGAGCAGTTCTTC
CDR3aa: CASSYLASGSAEQFF

j_gene: TRBJ1-2
v_gene: TRBV29-1
abundance: -
d_gene: TRBD1
CDR3nt: TGCAGCGTTGAGGGACAGGGCGCCAACTATGGCTACACCTTC
CDR3aa: CSVEGQGANYGYTF

j_gene: TRBJ1-2
v_gene: TRBV5-4
abundance: -
d_gene: -
CDR3nt: TGTGCCAGCAGCAGCCGGGATCGAGGATCGATAGGCTACACCTTC
CDR3aa: CASSSRDRGSIGYTF

j_gene: TRBJ1-1
v_gene: TRBV24-1
abundance: -
d_gene: TRBD1
CDR3nt: TGTGCCACCAGTGATAGGAGACAGGGGAACACTGAAGCTTTCTTT
CDR3aa: CATSDRRQGNTEAFF

j_gene: TRBJ2-2
v_gene: TRBV28
abundance: -
d_gene: -
CDR3nt: TGTGCCAGCAGAGCTACAACAGGGACCGGGGAGCTGTTTTTT
CDR3aa: CASRATTGTGELFF

j_gene: TRBJ2-5
v_gene: TRBV6-2/TRBV6-3
abundance: -
d_gene: -
CDR3nt: TGTGCCAGCAGTTATACAGGGACACAAGAGACCCAGTACTTC
CDR3aa: CASSYTGTQETQYF

j_gene: TRBJ2-2
v_gene: TRBV5-1
abundance: few
d_gene: TRBD2
CDR3nt: TGCGCCAGCAATCCTCGGGGGGCCGGGGAGCTGTTTTTT
CDR3aa: CASNPRGAGELFF

j_gene: TRBJ2-3
v_gene: TRBV6-6
abundance: -
d_gene: TRBD2
CDR3nt: TGTGCCAGCAGCTGCCCGAAACTAGCGGGGGGGCTCTGCACAGATACGCAGTATTTT
CDR3aa: CASSCPKLAGGLCTDTQYF

j_gene: TRBJ2-7
v_gene: TRBV2
abundance: -
d_gene: TRBD2
CDR3nt: TGTGCCAGCAGACTACCGGGACTAGCGGGAGCGGGCTACGAGCAGTACTTC
CDR3aa: CASRLPGLAGAGYEQYF

j_gene: TRBJ2-3
v_gene: TRBV10-2
abundance: -
d_gene: TRBD2
CDR3nt: TGCGCCAGCCTCAGGACTAGCGGGAGGGAAGATACGCAGTATTTT
CDR3aa: CASLRTSGREDTQYF

j_gene: TRBJ2-2
v_gene: TRBV7-2
abundance: -
d_gene: -
CDR3nt: TGTGCCAGCAGCTTAGTCACAGGAGGGGCCGGGGAGCTGTTTTTT
CDR3aa: CASSLVTGGAGELFF

j_gene: TRBJ2-7
v_gene: TRBV4-1
abundance: -
d_gene: TRBD1
CDR3nt: TGCGCCAGCAGCCAAGATGCGAGACAGGGCTCCTACGAGCAGTACTTC
CDR3aa: CASSQDARQGSYEQYF

j_gene: TRBJ1-5
v_gene: TRBV9
abundance: -
d_gene: -
CDR3nt: TGTGCCAGCAGCCCCGGCGGGGGGAATCAGCCCCAGCATTTT
CDR3aa: CASSPGGGNQPQHF